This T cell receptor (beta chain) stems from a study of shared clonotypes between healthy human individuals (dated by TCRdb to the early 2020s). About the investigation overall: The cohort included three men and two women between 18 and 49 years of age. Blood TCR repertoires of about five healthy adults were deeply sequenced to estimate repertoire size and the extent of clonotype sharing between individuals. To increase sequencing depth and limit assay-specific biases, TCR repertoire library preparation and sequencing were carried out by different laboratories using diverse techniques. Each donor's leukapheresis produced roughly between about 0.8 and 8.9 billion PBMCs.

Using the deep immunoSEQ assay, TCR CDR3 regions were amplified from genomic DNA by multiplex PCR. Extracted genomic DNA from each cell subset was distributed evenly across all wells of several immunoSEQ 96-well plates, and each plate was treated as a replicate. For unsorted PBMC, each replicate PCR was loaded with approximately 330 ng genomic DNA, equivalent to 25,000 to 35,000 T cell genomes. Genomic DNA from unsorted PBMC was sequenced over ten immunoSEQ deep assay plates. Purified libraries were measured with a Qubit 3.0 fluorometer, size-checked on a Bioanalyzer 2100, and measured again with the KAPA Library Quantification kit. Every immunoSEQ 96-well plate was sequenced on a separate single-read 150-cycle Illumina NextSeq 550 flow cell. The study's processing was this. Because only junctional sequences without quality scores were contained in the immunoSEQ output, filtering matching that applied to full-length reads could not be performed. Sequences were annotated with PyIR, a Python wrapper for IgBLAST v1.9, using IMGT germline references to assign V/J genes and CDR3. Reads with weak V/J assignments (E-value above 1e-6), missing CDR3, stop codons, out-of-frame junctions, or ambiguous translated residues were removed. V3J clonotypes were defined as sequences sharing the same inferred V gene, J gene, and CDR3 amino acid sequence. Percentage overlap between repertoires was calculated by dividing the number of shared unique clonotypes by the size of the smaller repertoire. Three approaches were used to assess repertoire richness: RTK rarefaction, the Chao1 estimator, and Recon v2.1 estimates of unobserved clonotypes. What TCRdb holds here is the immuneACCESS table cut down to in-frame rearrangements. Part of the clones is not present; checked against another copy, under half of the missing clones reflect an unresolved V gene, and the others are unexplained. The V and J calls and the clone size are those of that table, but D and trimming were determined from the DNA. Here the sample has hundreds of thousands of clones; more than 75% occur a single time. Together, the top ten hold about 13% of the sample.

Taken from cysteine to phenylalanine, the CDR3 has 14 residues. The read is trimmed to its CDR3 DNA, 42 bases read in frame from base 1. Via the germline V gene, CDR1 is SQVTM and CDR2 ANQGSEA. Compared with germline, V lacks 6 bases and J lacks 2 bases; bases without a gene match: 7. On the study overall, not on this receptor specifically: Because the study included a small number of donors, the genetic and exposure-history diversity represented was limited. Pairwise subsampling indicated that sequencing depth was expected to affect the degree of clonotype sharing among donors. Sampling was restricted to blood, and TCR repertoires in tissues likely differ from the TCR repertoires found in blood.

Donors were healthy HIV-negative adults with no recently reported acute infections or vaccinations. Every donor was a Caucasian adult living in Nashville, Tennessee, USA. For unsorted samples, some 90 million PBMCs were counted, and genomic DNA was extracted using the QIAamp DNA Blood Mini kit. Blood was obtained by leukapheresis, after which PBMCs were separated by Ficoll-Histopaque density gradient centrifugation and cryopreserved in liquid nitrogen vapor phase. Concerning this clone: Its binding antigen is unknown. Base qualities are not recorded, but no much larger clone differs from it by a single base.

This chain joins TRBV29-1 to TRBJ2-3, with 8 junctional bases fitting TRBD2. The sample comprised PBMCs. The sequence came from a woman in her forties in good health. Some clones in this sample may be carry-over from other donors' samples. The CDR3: CSVGKREYTDTQYF. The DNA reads TGCAGCGTAGGGAAGCGGGAGTACACAGATACGCAGTATTTT.